The source of this T cell receptor (beta chain) is a study of blood T cell repertoires in COVID-19. Germline lookup yields CDR1 MNHNY and CDR2 SVGAGI (reference sequence). The ends were cut back, 5 bases at V and 3 bases at J, with 10 bases in the middle. This CDR3 spans 13 amino acids. Some clones are missing from TCRdb's copy, which holds only in-frame ones; the method was immunoSEQ multiplex PCR. The profile shows approximately 300,000 clones, more than 80% of them singletons. The specimen sequenced was peripheral blood. The rearrangement uses TRBV6-6 and TRBJ1-2; TRBD1 might be the D (5 bases). This TCR derives from a woman aged 30 to 39 with COVID-19, enrolled during active disease. The CDR3 DNA reads TGTGCCAGCAGTATTGACAGATACTATGGCTACACCTTC. It codes for CASSIDRYYGYTF.